This is a list of T cell receptor beta chains from one sample in a study of kidney transplant recipient with SARS-CoV-2 infection. TCRdb reprocessed the reads with MiXCR, giving one entry per CDR3 protein. The data show 200,000 to 300,000 distinct CDR3 sequences, under 35% seen once. The sample here was a blood sample, taken at baseline and on day 111 from a kidney transplant recipient. These TCRs come from a male patient aged 25 to 39 who had COVID-19 and was a kidney transplant recipient. The graft donor may have contributed some T cells. Each CDR3 is given with its conserved first and last residue. D genes are given only for firm matches. Not all rows give a size; the values are once, few, many and, for expanded clones, a class.

v_call	d_call	cdr3_length	clone_size	j_call	cdr3_aa	cdr3_nt
TRBV7-2	.	17	many	TRBJ1-4	CASSLRVAVETNEKLFF	TGTGCCAGCAGCTTAAGGGTCGCAGTGGAGACTAATGAAAAACTGTTTTTT
TRBV30	.	13	many	TRBJ2-7	CAWSVGTHVEQYF	TGTGCCTGGAGTGTAGGTACCCATGTCGAGCAGTACTTC
TRBV16	.	17	.	TRBJ1-2	CASSIHRVVRKTYGYTF	TGTGCCAGCAGCATACATAGGGTCGTTAGAAAGACCTATGGCTACACCTTC
TRBV11-2	.	17	.	TRBJ1-2	CASSDYQTSRKTYGYTF	TGTGCCAGCAGCGATTACCAAACAAGCAGAAAGACCTATGGCTACACCTTC
TRBV7-2	TRBD2	15	.	TRBJ2-1	CASSMGLAGYNEQFF	TGTGCCAGCAGCATGGGACTAGCAGGTTACAATGAGCAGTTCTTC
TRBV5-1	TRBD2	16	few	TRBJ2-5	CASSLGLAGVWETQYF	TGCGCCAGCAGCTTGGGTTTAGCGGGAGTCTGGGAGACCCAGTACTTC
TRBV12-3/TRBV12-4	TRBD1	16	many	TRBJ2-7	CASSFSTGGPSTEQYF	TGTGCCAGCAGTTTTTCGACAGGGGGGCCCTCCACCGAGCAGTACTTC
TRBV12-3/TRBV12-4	.	11	.	TRBJ2-5	CASSSAETQHF	TGTGCCAGCAGTTCAGCAGAGACCCAGCACTTC
TRBV18	.	13	many	TRBJ1-1	CASSPFSATEAFF	TGTGCCAGCTCACCTTTCTCGGCAACTGAAGCTTTCTTT
TRBV24-1	TRBD1	16	many	TRBJ2-1	CATSDLGRGTDNEQFF	TGTGCCACCAGTGATTTGGGCAGGGGGACAGACAATGAGCAGTTCTTC
TRBV7-8	TRBD2	17	few	TRBJ2-1	CASSPRTPSGTHNEQFF	TGTGCCAGCAGCCCTCGGACCCCTAGCGGAACCCACAATGAGCAGTTCTTC
TRBV13	.	14	many	TRBJ1-1	CASSLAPDNTEAFF	TGTGCCAGCAGCTTAGCACCAGATAACACTGAAGCTTTCTTT